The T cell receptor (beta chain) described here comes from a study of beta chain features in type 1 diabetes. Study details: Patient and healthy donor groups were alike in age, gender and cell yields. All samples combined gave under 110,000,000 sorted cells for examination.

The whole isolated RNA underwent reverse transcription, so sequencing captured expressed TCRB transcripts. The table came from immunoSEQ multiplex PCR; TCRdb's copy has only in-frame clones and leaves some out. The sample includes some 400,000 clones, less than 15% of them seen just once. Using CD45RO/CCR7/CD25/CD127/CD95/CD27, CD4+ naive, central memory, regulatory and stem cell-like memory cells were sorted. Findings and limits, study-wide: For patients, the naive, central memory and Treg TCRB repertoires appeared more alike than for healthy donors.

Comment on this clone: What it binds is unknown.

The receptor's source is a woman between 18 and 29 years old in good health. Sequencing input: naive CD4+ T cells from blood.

CDR3: CASSEGDRAYRFYGYTF. The CDR3 DNA is TGTGCCAGCAGTGAAGGGGACAGGGCCTATAGATTCTATGGCTACACCTTC. The chain couples TRBV2 to TRBJ1-2; 9 nucleotides align to TRBD1. Germline V CDR1 and CDR2: SNHLY, FYNNEI. The CDR3 covers 17 residues. Unmatched junction bases numbered 10, after V lost 1 base and J lost 4 bases.